The next 22 T cell receptor beta chains were all read from a single sample in a study of somatic mutations in cytotoxic T cells in rheumatoid arthritis. This table comes from immunoSEQ multiplex PCR, and its TCRdb copy is limited to in-frame clones, with some not included. The repertoire consists of about 20,000 clones, with just over 85% occurring once and the leading ten covering approximately 20%. Sequenced sample: CD8+ T cells sorted from blood. The origin of the receptors is a woman in her forties or fifties in good health.

This clone was detected only once. The V gene is TRBV14, the J gene TRBJ2-1; 7 bases are shared with TRBD2. The junction had 3 bases not matched to a gene; V was cut back by 2 bases and J by 2 bases. From germline, CDR1 is SGHDN and CDR2 FVKESK. CDR3 size: 15 residues. The CDR3 DNA reads as TGTGCCAGCAGCCAAACCGGGACTACCTACAATGAGCAGTTCTTC. This codes for CASSQTGTTYNEQFF.

This chain connects TRBV15 to TRBJ2-2, with 10 bases aligning to TRBD1. With V trimmed by 1 base and J by 4 bases, 15 bases remained unmatched. CDR1 is LNHNV and CDR2 is YYDKDF in the germline V gene (reference sequence). The CDR3 extends over 20 amino acids. The CDR3 protein is CATSRGPHPQTGGLTGELFF. The CDR3 nucleotides are TGTGCCACCAGCAGAGGTCCCCATCCCCAGACAGGGGGCCTCACCGGGGAGCTGTTTTTT.

The chain uses TRBV7-2 and TRBJ1-2; D gene ambiguous. The CDR3 covers 14 residues. Deletions cut 1 base from V and 6 bases from J, with 12 bases between. Per the germline V gene, CDR1 is SGHTA and CDR2 is FQGNSA. CDR3 in amino acids: CASSLVPSGNGYTF. CDR3 sequence (DNA): TGTGCCAGCAGCTTAGTCCCGTCCGGGAATGGCTACACCTTC.

This clone was seen just once. The chain combines TRBV28 with TRBJ2-3; TRBD1 or TRBD2 may be the D gene (5 bases each). The length of the CDR3 is 13 residues. V lost 7 bases, J lost 5 bases, and 13 bases lay in between. CDR1 is MDHEN, CDR2 SYDVKM, per germline. The CDR3 DNA reads TGTGCCAGCAATCCGGGACCCGGAGATACGCAGTATTTT. This sequence encodes CASNPGPGDTQYF.

The chain links TRBV27 to TRBJ2-1; D is undetermined. Per germline, CDR1 MNHEY and CDR2 SMNVEV (reference sequence). The CDR3 runs 15 residues. The V and J ends lost 2 bases and 0 bases respectively, with 8 bases between them. CDR3: CASSLSSDSYNEQFF. DNA for the CDR3: TGTGCCAGCAGTTTAAGCAGCGACTCCTACAATGAGCAGTTCTTC.

The chain links TRBV5-1 to TRBJ2-1; no clear D. Germline V lookup: CDR1 SGHRS, CDR2 YFSETQ. V shed 4 bases and J shed 2 bases, with 10 bases lying between them. This CDR3 region has 14 residues. The CDR3 nucleotides read TGCGCCAGCAGCCTTGCAGGCCCCTACAATGAGCAGTTCTTC. Residues: CASSLAGPYNEQFF.

The V call is TRBV19, the J call TRBJ2-7, with 8 bases aligning to TRBD1. CDR3 length: 11 amino acids. Germline-derived CDR1 and CDR2 are LNHDA and SQIVND (reference sequence). The V and J ends lost 9 bases and 6 bases, in that order; junction bases with no gene match: 4. The CDR3 DNA sequence: TGTGCCAGCAGACAGGGGCCCGAGCAGTACTTC. It specifies CASRQGPEQYF. The full variable domain, in which reference TRBV19 and TRBJ2-7 provide the parts outside the CDR3, is DGGITQSPKYLFRKEGQNVTLSCEQNLNHDAMYWYRQDPGQGLRLIYYSQIVNDFQKGDIAEGYSVSREKKESFPLTVTSAQKNPTAFYLCASRQGPEQYFGPGTRLTVT.

This rearrangement joins TRBV5-6 to TRBJ2-7; 8 bases agree with TRBD1. This CDR3 has 14 residues. The trim removed 5 bases at V and 3 bases at J, leaving 7 bases unmatched. In germline, CDR1 is SGHDT, CDR2 YYEEEE. The CDR3 DNA is TGTGCCAGCAGTTACAGGGGGGTGGACTACGAGCAGTACTTC. Amino acid sequence: CASSYRGVDYEQYF.

The DNA of the CDR3 is TGTGCTAGTGGTCTGGGGTTGGAGCAGTTCTTC. It translates to CASGLGLEQFF. J is TRBJ2-1 and V is TRBV12-5, with no clear D. The germline V gene has CDR1 LGHNT and CDR2 FRNRAP. Trimming stripped 5 bases from V and 10 bases from J, with 9 bases between. CDR3 size: 11 residues.

The rearrangement uses TRBV10-3 and TRBJ2-3; D not certain. The germline CDR1 and CDR2 sequences are ENHRY and SYGVKD. This CDR3 comprises 14 residues. V was trimmed by 10 bases and J by 4 bases, leaving 18 bases between them. CDR3 region: CATTPGLGADTQYF. The DNA for the CDR3 is TGTGCCACCACCCCCGGCCTTGGCGCAGATACGCAGTATTTT.

The rearrangement uses TRBV5-4 and TRBJ1-2; TRBD1 aligns across 7 bases. With 5 bases clipped from V and 8 bases from J, the junction kept 15 bases outside the gene matches. Looked up from germline, CDR1 is SGHNT and CDR2 is YYREEE (reference sequence). The CDR3 sequence is 15 residues long. In DNA, the CDR3 is TGTGCCAGCAGGGGGGGGCAGGGGGAAAAAGGAGGCTACACCTTC. The encoded protein is CASRGGQGEKGGYTF.

This clone came up once. The CDR3 region is CASSLDRTYNSPLHF. DNA for the CDR3: TGTGCCAGCAGCTTAGACAGGACCTATAATTCACCCCTCCACTTT. The chain combines TRBV7-8 with TRBJ1-6; weak D call: TRBD1 (5 bases). Germline V CDR1 and CDR2: SGHVS, FQNEAQ. The ends were cut back, 1 base at V and 2 bases at J, with 6 bases in the middle. CDR3 length equals 15 residues.

The chain is built from TRBV4-3 and TRBJ1-2; 8 positions agree with TRBD1. Looked up from germline, CDR1 is LGHNA and CDR2 is YSLEER. This CDR3 comprises 15 residues. With V trimmed by 5 bases and J by 3 bases, 8 bases remained unmatched. CDR3 region: CASSGWTGHDYGYTF. The CDR3 DNA reads as TGCGCCAGCAGCGGTTGGACAGGGCACGACTATGGCTACACCTTC.

This clone was observed once. The V gene is TRBV4-3, the J gene TRBJ1-2; 10 positions match TRBD1. The germline gives CDR1 LGHNA, CDR2 YSLEER. The CDR3 spans 15 residues. V lost 3 bases to trimming and J lost 1 base; unmatched junction nucleotides: 2. The CDR3 sequence is CASSQDRGGNYGYTF. Here the CDR3 DNA reads TGCGCCAGCAGCCAGGACAGGGGGGGTAACTATGGCTACACCTTC.

The chain combines TRBV10-3 with TRBJ1-1; D is perhaps TRBD1 (6 bases). V was trimmed by 8 bases and J by 2 bases, leaving 6 bases between them. The germline gives CDR1 ENHRY, CDR2 SYGVKD. The CDR3 contains 11 residues. The DNA for the CDR3 is TGTGCCATCGGGACAAACACTGAAGCTTTCTTT. Residues: CAIGTNTEAFF.

The genes are TRBV9 and TRBJ2-2; no definite D call. This CDR3 has 13 residues. Germline V gives CDR1 SGDLS, CDR2 YYNGEE. The V end was cut by 3 bases, the J end by 1 base, with 4 bases between. Written as DNA, the CDR3 is TGTGCCAGCAGCGAGCTGAACACCGGGGAGCTGTTTTTT. It is translated as CASSELNTGELFF.

This rearrangement joins TRBV14 to TRBJ2-1, with TRBD2 as a possible D gene (5 bases). V was shortened by 0 bases and J by 4 bases, with 13 bases between the two germline ends. The CDR3 runs to 16 residues. CDR1 and CDR2 from the germline V gene are SGHDN and FVKESK. The CDR3 DNA reads TGTGCCAGCAGCCAAGATCCCCCTGGACTTTACAATGAGCAGTTCTTC. Translating gives CASSQDPPGLYNEQFF.

This clone came up a few times. The V call is TRBV2, the J call TRBJ2-7; D perhaps matches TRBD2 (6 bases). V was cut by 6 bases and J by 13 bases, with 13 bases left in between. This CDR3 has 10 residues. Germline V gene lookup returns CDR1 SNHLY and CDR2 FYNNEI. The DNA of the CDR3 is TGTGCCAGCAGAGCCGGGACTCCCTACGTC. Translation gives CASRAGTPYV.

The V gene is TRBV6-5, the J gene TRBJ1-4; D not certain. Germline V gives CDR1 MNHEY, CDR2 SVGAGI. Trimming removed 4 bases at V and 8 bases at J, with 17 bases between. The CDR3 sequence is 15 residues long. The CDR3 loop is CASSSFRVPGEKLFF. The CDR3 DNA is TGTGCCAGCAGTTCTTTCCGGGTCCCGGGGGAAAAACTGTTTTTT.

This clone was seen a single time. The chain employs TRBV9 and TRBJ2-3, with D perhaps matching TRBD2 (5 bases). The ends were cut back, 4 bases at V and 4 bases at J, with 25 bases in the middle. The CDR3 loop spans 18 amino acids. The germline gives CDR1 SGDLS, CDR2 YYNGEE. The CDR3 protein is CASSHPGKTEGFADTQYF. The CDR3 DNA reads TGTGCCAGCAGCCATCCCGGGAAAACGGAAGGGTTCGCAGATACGCAGTATTTT.

The chain couples TRBV27 to TRBJ2-7; 8 bases are a match to TRBD1. The trim removed 3 bases at V and 2 bases at J, leaving 6 bases unmatched. The CDR3 consists of 15 residues. Germline V gene data show CDR1 as MNHEY and CDR2 as SMNVEV (reference sequence). CDR3: CASSLLTTGAYEQYF. CDR3 DNA sequence: TGTGCCAGCAGTTTGCTGACGACAGGGGCCTACGAGCAGTACTTC.

The chain links TRBV7-2 to TRBJ2-5; a weak D match, TRBD2 (7 bases). V lost 1 base, J lost 5 bases, and 14 bases lay in between. Germline V gene sequence: CDR1 SGHTA, CDR2 FQGNSA. The CDR3 is 15 residues long. The CDR3 DNA follows: TGTGCCAGCAGCTTAGGCGGGGGCCCCAGGGAGACCCAGTACTTC. This encodes CASSLGGGPRETQYF.